This is a list of T cell receptor beta chains from one sample in a study of regulatory and conventional T cells in RAG deficiency. The repertoire was sequenced with immunoSEQ multiplex PCR; TCRdb's copy has only in-frame clones and lacks some. The sample gives about 8,500 clones, around 82% of which show up once; approximately 30% is in the top ten. These sequences were also reported in another study, on regulatory T cells.

The sequenced material came from CD8+ T cells sorted from blood. Receptors originate from a human donor in good health. Each CDR3 is given with its conserved first and last residue. A D gene is named only where the DNA matches it firmly. The size entry is marked missing in some rows and otherwise reads once, few, many or a size class.

d_gene | j_gene | abundance | v_gene | CDR3aa | CDR3nt
TRBD2 | TRBJ2-5 | . | TRBV7-9 | CASSWGAGTSGETQYF | TGTGCCAGCAGCTGGGGTGCCGGGACTAGCGGGGAGACCCAGTACTTC
TRBD2 | TRBJ2-3 | . | TRBV27 | CASSLLYGGRGDTQYF | TGTGCCAGCAGTTTATTGTATGGCGGGAGGGGGGATACGCAGTATTTT
. | TRBJ2-3 | . | TRBV5-1 | CASSLNSADSTDTQYF | TGCGCCAGCAGCTTGAACTCGGCAGATAGCACAGATACGCAGTATTTT
TRBD1 | TRBJ2-7 | . | TRBV27 | CASSTTGGLSYEQYF | TGTGCCAGCAGTACCACAGGGGGCCTCTCCTACGAGCAGTACTTC
. | TRBJ2-3 | . | TRBV19 | CASSLSRAGTDTQYF | TGTGCCAGTAGCTTATCCCGAGCGGGCACAGATACGCAGTATTTT
. | TRBJ1-2 | . | TRBV30 | CAWSVLGNYGYTF | TGTGCCTGGAGTGTTCTAGGGAACTATGGCTACACCTTC
. | TRBJ1-5 | . | TRBV5-6 | CATRGGSNQPQHF | TGTGCCACCCGGGGGGGGAGCAATCAGCCCCAGCATTTT
. | TRBJ2-5 | . | TRBV27 | CASSLGEGSTETQYF | TGTGCCAGCAGTTTAGGCGAGGGGAGTACAGAGACCCAGTACTTC
. | TRBJ2-7 | . | TRBV7-8 | CASSLAAGLGEQYF | TGTGCCAGCAGCTTGGCGGCTGGGCTGGGGGAGCAGTACTTC
. | TRBJ2-5 | . | TRBV27 | CASRPFDTPQETQYF | TGTGCCAGCAGACCGTTCGACACCCCCCAAGAGACCCAGTACTTC
TRBD1 | TRBJ2-3 | . | TRBV19 | CASRRQGLTDTQYF | TGTGCCAGTAGGAGACAGGGTTTGACAGATACGCAGTATTTT
. | TRBJ1-2 | . | TRBV2 | CASSDSYGYTF | TGTGCCAGCAGTGACAGCTATGGCTACACCTTC
TRBD2 | TRBJ2-7 | . | TRBV9 | CASSRGLAGGAEQYF | TGTGCCAGCAGCCGTGGACTAGCGGGAGGGGCCGAGCAGTACTTC
. | TRBJ1-3 | few | TRBV5-1 | CASSSLEGSSGNTIYF | TGCGCCAGCAGCTCATTGGAGGGGAGCTCTGGAAACACCATATATTTT
. | TRBJ2-2 | . | TRBV5-1 | CASSIQAESNTGELFF | TGCGCCAGCAGCATCCAAGCGGAAAGTAACACCGGGGAGCTGTTTTTT
. | TRBJ2-7 | . | TRBV4-2 | CASSQGTRGTYEQYF | TGTGCCAGCAGCCAAGGTACTCGTGGGACCTACGAGCAGTACTTC